A single sample gave rise to the 3 T cell receptor beta chains below, sequenced in a study of cytomegalovirus exposure and HLA in healthy donors. Both 60 Vbeta primers and 13 Jbeta primers went into the PCR. The data were produced by immunoSEQ multiplex PCR, yet TCRdb's version contains in-frame clones alone and is incomplete. The sample records about 100,000 clones, around 76% being singletons. Material: PBMCs. These receptors were collected from a middle-aged man in good health and CMV-seropositive.

This chain connects TRBV27 to TRBJ1-5; D not resolved. CDR3 size: 16 residues. V was cut by 6 bases and J by 4 bases, with 19 bases left in between. Per germline, CDR1 MNHEY and CDR2 SMNVEV (reference sequence). CDR3 loop: CASSVSASPVNQPQHF. The CDR3, as DNA: TGTGCCAGCAGCGTAAGCGCGTCCCCTGTGAATCAGCCCCAGCATTTT.

For this clone: One end of the junction fails to match germline, which may point to a read error. V is TRBV7-9 and J is TRBJ1-1, with 10 bases identical to TRBD1. Looked up from germline, CDR1 is SEHNR and CDR2 is FQNEAQ (reference sequence). The CDR3 has 15 residues. CDR3 sequence reads: CSSRPPTGGASEAFF. The DNA of the CDR3 is TGTTCCAGCAGACCTCCGACAGGGGGCGCGAGTGAAGCTTTCTTT. Combining the CDR3 with reference TRBV7-9 and TRBJ1-1 gives the whole variable domain DTGVSQNPRHKITKRGQNVTFRCDPISEHNRLYWYRQTLGQGPEFLTYFQNEAQLEKSRLLSDRFSAERPKGSFSTLEIQRTEQGDSAMYLCSSRPPTGGASEAFFGQGTRLTVV.

The rearrangement joins TRBV19 to TRBJ2-6; D ambiguous. V was clipped by 9 bases and J by 3 bases, with 9 bases between them. Germline V lookup: CDR1 LNHDA, CDR2 SQIVND (reference sequence). There are 13 residues in the CDR3. The CDR3 DNA reads TGTGCCAGCAAAACTGGTGGGGCCAACGTCCTGACTTTC. Translating gives CASKTGGANVLTF.